The 23 T cell receptor beta chains below come from one sample, sequenced in a study of cytomegalovirus exposure and HLA in healthy donors. Use of 60 Vbeta and 13 Jbeta primers characterized the PCR. TCRdb's copy holds only in-frame clones and misses some; the assay was immunoSEQ multiplex PCR. Found here are under 50,000 clones; the top ten clones hold 3.5% to 4%. Sequenced input: PBMCs. The receptors were gathered from a male donor in good health and CMV-seronegative.

Details on this clone: The same CDR3 arises from other DNA sequences in this sample as well. V is TRBV15 and J is TRBJ2-7; possible D gene TRBD1, 6 bases. The CDR3 is made up of 17 amino acids. Trimming removed 0 bases from V and 1 base from J, with 16 bases in between. CDR1 LNHNV and CDR2 YYDKDF come from the germline V gene (reference sequence). The CDR3 coding sequence is TGTGCCACCAGCAGAGACCAGTCGGGACACTCTTCCTACGAGCAGTACTTC. Translating gives CATSRDQSGHSSYEQYF.

The gene calls are TRBV18 and TRBJ2-5, with 7 nucleotides matching TRBD1. V lost 4 bases to trimming and J lost 3 bases; unmatched junction nucleotides: 14. The V gene's germline CDR1 is KGHSH and CDR2 LQKENI. CDR3 length: 17 residues. The CDR3 DNA is TGTGCCAGCTCACTCGGGCGAACGGGACAGAGTAAAGAGACCCAGTACTTC. Its protein is CASSLGRTGQSKETQYF. The full variable domain, with the rest looked up from reference TRBV18 and TRBJ2-5, is NAGVMQNPRHLVRRRGQEARLRCSPMKGHSHVYWYRQLPEEGLKFMVYLQKENIIDESGMPKERFSAEFPKEGPSILRIQQVVRGDSAAYFCASSLGRTGQSKETQYFGPGTRLLVL.

The chain is built from TRBV27 and TRBJ2-1, with 10 bases identical to TRBD1. V was clipped by 7 bases and J by 2 bases; unmatched bases: 5. Germline CDR1 reads MNHEY; CDR2 reads SMNVEV (reference sequence). This CDR3 has 15 residues. The CDR3 spells CASNTDRGTYNEQFF. The CDR3 DNA follows: TGTGCCAGCAATACGGACAGGGGGACCTACAATGAGCAGTTCTTC.

J is TRBJ1-4 and V is TRBV19; tentatively, D is TRBD1 (6 bases). V was trimmed by 10 bases and J by 6 bases, leaving 21 bases between them. Germline loops: CDR1 LNHDA, CDR2 SQIVND (reference sequence). The CDR3 extends over 15 amino acids. The CDR3 is CATSRTGLRDEKLFF. DNA of the CDR3: TGTGCCACCTCTCGAACAGGGCTGAGAGATGAAAAACTGTTTTTT. Full variable domain (remainder filled in from reference TRBV19 and TRBJ1-4): DGGITQSPKYLFRKEGQNVTLSCEQNLNHDAMYWYRQDPGQGLRLIYYSQIVNDFQKGDIAEGYSVSREKKESFPLTVTSAQKNPTAFYLCATSRTGLRDEKLFFGSGTQLSVL.

The chain employs TRBV5-6 and TRBJ1-1; TRBD1 might be the D (5 bases). CDR3 size: 15 residues. The V gene lost 4 bases and the J gene lost 3 bases, with 16 bases spanning the gap. CDR1 SGHDT and CDR2 YYEEEE come from the germline V gene. This CDR3 reads CASSGPDSDYTEAFF. The CDR3 region has the DNA TGTGCCAGCAGCGGCCCTGACAGCGATTACACTGAAGCTTTCTTT.

The chain combines TRBV19 with TRBJ1-6, with D possibly TRBD1 on 6 matching bases. V shed 5 bases and J shed 9 bases, with 17 bases lying between them. The CDR3 contains 15 residues. Germline V gene sequence: CDR1 LNHDA, CDR2 SQIVND (reference sequence). The CDR3 sequence: CASSPSTGWGSPLHF. Written as DNA, the CDR3 is TGTGCCAGTAGTCCTTCAACAGGGTGGGGTTCACCCCTCCACTTT.

This chain uses TRBV6-5 with TRBJ1-1; no clear D. Germline CDR1 MNHEY, CDR2 SVGAGI. V dropped 4 bases and J dropped 1 base, with 13 bases sitting between them. CDR3 size: 15 residues. The CDR3 loop reads CASSSPGTGNTEAFF. CDR3 coding DNA: TGTGCCAGCAGTTCGCCCGGAACGGGGAACACTGAAGCTTTCTTT.

J is TRBJ2-1 and V is TRBV9; D might be TRBD1 (5 bases). The CDR3 length is 13 residues. Trimming shortened V by 0 bases and J by 5 bases, and 6 bases separated the two germline ends. Germline V gene lookup returns CDR1 SGDLS and CDR2 YYNGEE. The CDR3 nucleotides are TGTGCCAGCAGCGTAGGGACAAACAATGAGCAGTTCTTC. Protein product: CASSVGTNNEQFF. The full variable domain, rest sourced from reference TRBV9 and TRBJ2-1, is DSGVTQTPKHLITATGQRVTLRCSPRSGDLSVYWYQQSLDQGLQFLIQYYNGEERAKGNILERFSAQQFPDLHSELNLSSLELGDSALYFCASSVGTNNEQFFGPGTRLTVL.

The rearrangement joins TRBV6-5 to TRBJ1-5, with 9 bases aligning to TRBD1. The V and J ends lost 6 bases and 6 bases, in that order; junction bases with no gene match: 6. Germline V lookup: CDR1 MNHEY, CDR2 SVGAGI. CDR3 length: 14 residues. CDR3 sequence reads: CASSRTGEFQPQHF. In DNA, the CDR3 is TGTGCCAGCAGCAGGACAGGGGAGTTTCAGCCCCAGCATTTT.

The chain recombines TRBV9 with TRBJ2-1, with TRBD1 matching over 7 bases. This CDR3 has 16 amino acids. With V trimmed by 3 bases and J by 7 bases, 13 bases remained unmatched. CDR1 and CDR2 (germline): SGDLS, YYNGEE. The CDR3 protein is CASSDPGTALGNEQFF. In nucleotides, the CDR3 is TGTGCCAGCAGCGACCCCGGGACAGCCCTAGGAAATGAGCAGTTCTTC.

The chain has TRBV5-1 and TRBJ2-3, with D possibly TRBD1 on 5 matching bases. The V gene's germline CDR1 is SGHRS and CDR2 YFSETQ. Between the trimmed V and J ends, which lost 2 bases and 2 bases, there was a span of 18 bases. The CDR3 spans 17 residues. CDR3 loop: CASSLVFGDSYTDTQYF. CDR3 nucleotide sequence: TGCGCCAGCAGCTTAGTATTCGGCGACAGCTACACAGATACGCAGTATTTT.

The V gene is TRBV27, the J gene TRBJ2-5, with D possibly matching TRBD2 (6 bases). Germline V gene sequence: CDR1 MNHEY, CDR2 SMNVEV (reference sequence). V lost 5 bases to trimming and J lost 7 bases, with 11 bases between them. CDR3 length equals 12 residues. CDR3 residues: CASSGQEGTQYF. The CDR3 nucleotides read TGTGCCAGCAGTGGCCAGGAGGGGACCCAGTACTTC.

V is TRBV19 and J is TRBJ2-3, with a weak D call TRBD2 (7 bases). Trimming left V 10 bases short and J 4 bases short, with 15 bases between. The CDR3 spans 13 residues. Germline loops: CDR1 LNHDA, CDR2 SQIVND (reference sequence). The CDR3, as DNA: TGTGCCACCCGACGGGGGGCGGCAGATACGCAGTATTTT. Its translation is CATRRGAADTQYF.

This chain uses TRBV5-1 with TRBJ1-4; D not resolved. The CDR3 is made up of 15 amino acids. Germline CDR1 is SGHRS and CDR2 is YFSETQ. Trimming removed 0 bases at V and 0 bases at J, with 6 bases between. The CDR3 sequence is CASSLDGSTNEKLFF. The CDR3 coding sequence is TGCGCCAGCAGCTTGGACGGTTCAACTAATGAAAAACTGTTTTTT.

The chain has TRBV6-6 and TRBJ1-2; TRBD1 agrees at 8 bases. CDR1 MNHNY and CDR2 SVGAGI come from the germline V gene (reference sequence). The length of the CDR3 is 14 residues. J was trimmed by 3 bases and V by 6 bases; bases with no gene match: 6. The CDR3: CASRSDRVYYGYTF. The CDR3 DNA reads TGTGCCAGCAGATCGGACAGGGTGTACTATGGCTACACCTTC.

V and J are TRBV2 and TRBJ2-7; TRBD2 is a possible D gene (6 bases). The germline V gene has CDR1 SNHLY and CDR2 FYNNEI. Trimming stripped 7 bases from V and 0 bases from J, with 19 bases between. This CDR3 is built from 16 residues. CDR3 coding DNA: TGTGCCAGCATTTCCTTGGGGCGGGACCTCTCCTACGAGCAGTACTTC. Its translation: CASISLGRDLSYEQYF.

CDR3: CATSRVYNTGELFF. In nucleotides, the CDR3 is TGTGCCACCAGCAGAGTTTATAACACCGGGGAGCTGTTTTTT. The chain is built from TRBV15 and TRBJ2-2, with D uncertain. The CDR3 has 14 amino acids. Germline-derived CDR1 and CDR2 are LNHNV and YYDKDF (reference sequence). Trimming took off 1 base at V and 2 bases at J, with 5 bases between the two ends.

This rearrangement joins TRBV15 to TRBJ2-5, with D possibly matching TRBD1 (5 bases). Trimming left V 0 bases short and J 2 bases short, with 10 bases between. Germline-derived CDR1 and CDR2 are LNHNV and YYDKDF (reference sequence). CDR3 length equals 15 residues. In DNA, the CDR3 is TGTGCCACCAGCAGAGACAAGGGGTCGCAAGAGACCCAGTACTTC. Its protein is CATSRDKGSQETQYF.

The chain uses TRBV7-8 and TRBJ2-1; D unresolved. The CDR3 consists of 12 residues. The V end lost 2 bases, the J end lost 7 bases, and 6 bases lay between the germline ends. CDR1 and CDR2 (germline): SGHVS, FQNEAQ. CDR3 protein: CASSLIRNEQFF. The CDR3 DNA follows: TGTGCCAGCAGCTTAATCCGGAATGAGCAGTTCTTC.

This rearrangement joins TRBV2 to TRBJ2-3, with a weak D call TRBD2 (6 bases). The ends were cut back, 5 bases at V and 1 base at J, with 10 bases in the middle. Germline CDR1 is SNHLY and CDR2 is FYNNEI. The CDR3 is 14 residues long. CDR3: CASSPTRRTDTQYF. CDR3 in DNA: TGTGCCAGCAGTCCGACTAGACGCACAGATACGCAGTATTTT.

The chain links TRBV5-4 to TRBJ2-7; 7 positions agree with TRBD2. J was trimmed by 2 bases and V by 4 bases; bases with no gene match: 6. Germline values: CDR1 SGHNT, CDR2 YYREEE (reference sequence). The CDR3 totals 14 residues. Written as DNA, the CDR3 is TGTGCCAGCAGCAAACGGGGGGAACCCTACGAGCAGTACTTC. Protein: CASSKRGEPYEQYF.

As regards this clone: At one of its ends the junction is not consistent with the germline gene, which may arise from a read error. CDR3 DNA sequence: TGCGCCAGCAGAATAAACAGGGGAACGAACACTGGAGCTTTCTTT. Protein sequence: CASRINRGTNTGAFF. The chain couples TRBV4-1 to TRBJ1-1; TRBD1 agrees at 7 bases. The CDR3 has 15 amino acids. Per the germline V gene, CDR1 is MGHRA and CDR2 is YSYEKL.

The chain employs TRBV7-9 and TRBJ1-1; tentatively, D is TRBD1 (5 bases). V lost 5 bases and J lost 5, with 12 bases in between. Per germline, CDR1 SEHNR and CDR2 FQNEAQ (reference sequence). The CDR3 consists of 13 residues. CDR3 DNA: TGTGCCAGCAGCCCCGGCGGGGGAACTGAAGCTTTCTTT. It yields the protein CASSPGGGTEAFF.